These T cell receptor beta chains were read from a single sample in a study of cytomegalovirus exposure and HLA in healthy donors. Sequencing used immunoSEQ multiplex PCR; TCRdb keeps in-frame clones, though not all of them. Here the sample spans about 170,000 clones, 85% being singletons. The specimen sequenced was PBMCs. These receptors originate from a man between 18 and 35 years old in good health and CMV-seropositive. CDR3s include the opening cysteine and the closing phenylalanine or tryptophan.

TRBJ1-2 TRBV7-8 CASTDQGATGYTF
TRBJ2-1 TRBV6-1 CASNPGQGLYEQFF
TRBJ1-4 TRBV7-9 CASSPTGTGSEKLFF
TRBJ1-2 TRBV7-2 CASSPTGGLGYTF
TRBJ1-2 TRBV16 CASSQSDPAGADGYTF
TRBJ2-3 TRBV9 CASSRSGDSDTQYF
TRBJ1-4 TRBV7-9 CASSSRQGASLFF
TRBJ1-3 TRBV2 CASRGVYSGNTIYF
TRBJ1-1 TRBV2 CASSERARGWVTEAFF
TRBJ2-7 TRBV5-5 CASSSYGQYYEQYF
TRBJ2-3 TRBV2 CASSYLGTGTDTQYF
TRBJ1-1 TRBV4-1 CASSQFWTGSATEAFF
TRBJ1-2 TRBV10-3 CAIRTFTGTHDNYGYTF
TRBJ1-6 TRBV6-8 CASQSTLHF
TRBJ1-4 TRBV5-1 CASSSGQKLFF
TRBJ2-3 TRBV7-3 CASRISGGTDTQYF
TRBJ1-1 TRBV2 CASSEGVGLALNTEAFF
TRBJ1-1 TRBV30 CAWSVSVEAFF
TRBJ2-1 TRBV27 CASSLPRGEQFF
TRBJ2-7 TRBV19 CASSPRGSSYEQYF
TRBJ2-5 TRBV4-2 CASSQDLGGVGAQYF
TRBJ1-1 TRBV7-9 CASSAAVGQGAGGTEAFF
TRBJ1-6 TRBV6-5 CASKKQGAFHSPLHF
TRBJ1-3 TRBV18 CASSPPGEIGNTIYF
TRBJ2-5 TRBV7-6 CASSNRKEAGVSGETQYF
TRBJ1-2 TRBV9 CASSVEPGQALSTF
TRBJ2-4 TRBV11-2 CASSSLAAGAKNIQYF
TRBJ1-1 TRBV30 CAWRWGLGTEAFF
TRBJ2-1 TRBV2 CASSERSSGPSYNEQFF
TRBJ2-7 TRBV16 CASSHRDRVSYEQYF
TRBJ1-4 TRBV6-6 CASSPADRGNEKLFF
TRBJ2-5 TRBV19 CASNNQGRRETQYF